These 7 T cell receptor beta chains share one sample of origin, sequenced in a study of blood T cells in healthy people across ages. A second roughly 6 to 11 cycle PCR used barcoded and J-beta primers. A single record per CDR3 protein comes from TCRdb applying MiXCR to the 5' RACE reads. The data contain approximately 810,000 distinct CDR3 sequences, less than 35% of them singletons. Material: blood. All receptors derive from a woman of 80 years or more in good health.

This clonotype was picked up many times. The CDR3, as DNA: TGCGCCAGCAGCTCCTCCCAGGGAGGCGGAGATACGCAGTATTTT. It is translated as CASSSSQGGGDTQYF. V usage is TRBV5-1 and J usage is TRBJ2-3; tentative D call: TRBD2 (6 bases). The CDR3 covers 15 residues. Germline V gene sequence: CDR1 SGHRS, CDR2 YFSETQ. Trimming took off 3 bases at V and 5 bases at J, with 16 bases between the two ends.

This clonotype appeared a single time. Germline and junction disagree at one end, which may indicate a read error. This rearrangement joins TRBV15 to TRBJ2-5; possible D gene TRBD1, 6 bases. The CDR3 runs to 14 residues. The V gene's germline CDR1 is LNHNV and CDR2 YYDKDF (reference sequence). The CDR3 DNA follows: TGTGCCACCGGCAGAGATCAGGGACAAGACACCCAGTACTTC. Encoded protein: CATGRDQGQDTQYF.

V gene TRBV7-2 combines with J gene TRBJ1-1; D gene uncertain. V lost 1 base and J lost 1, with 10 bases in between. This CDR3 spans 15 amino acids. Looked up from germline, CDR1 is SGHTA and CDR2 is FQGNSA. The CDR3 DNA sequence: TGTGCCAGCAGCTTAGTGACCATCAAGAACACTGAAGCTTTCTTT. It encodes CASSLVTIKNTEAFF. The complete variable domain, with remaining parts taken from reference TRBV7-2 and TRBJ1-1, reads GAGVSQSPSNKVTEKGKDVELRCDPISGHTALYWYRQSLGQGLEFLIYFQGNSAPDKSGLPSDRFSAERTGGSVSTLTIQRTQQEDSAVYLCASSLVTIKNTEAFFGQGTRLTVV.

Worth noting for this clonotype: A read error may be the cause here, since a much bigger clone is one base away. The rearrangement links TRBV6-2 or TRBV6-3 to TRBJ2-5; D not certain. The CDR3 length is 12 residues. CDR1 and CDR2 (germline): MNHEY, SVGEGT. The V and J ends lost 5 bases and 5 bases respectively, with 9 bases between them. The CDR3 is CASSVPWETQYF. For the CDR3, the DNA is TGTGCCAGCAGTGTCCCGTGGGAGACCCAGTACTTC.

The chain has TRBV11-2 and TRBJ1-2; possibly TRBD1 for D (5 bases). V was shortened by 5 bases and J by 4 bases, with 17 bases between the two germline ends. Looked up from germline, CDR1 is SGHAT and CDR2 is FQNNGV. CDR3 length: 15 residues. CDR3: CASSSGAPQGYGYTF. The CDR3 DNA reads as TGTGCCAGCAGCAGCGGGGCCCCCCAAGGCTATGGCTACACCTTC. Variable domain in full (rest from reference TRBV11-2 and TRBJ1-2): EAGVAQSPRYKIIEKRQSVAFWCNPISGHATLYWYQQILGQGPKLLIQFQNNGVVDDSQLPKDRFSAERLKGVDSTLKIQPAKLEDSAVYLCASSSGAPQGYGYTFGSGTRLTVV.

This clonotype was detected a few times. The chain links TRBV5-1 to TRBJ2-2; D remains ambiguous. V was trimmed by 0 bases and J by 5 bases, leaving 14 bases between them. Germline V lookup: CDR1 SGHRS, CDR2 YFSETQ. The CDR3 contains 16 residues. CDR3 sequence: CASSLGPPVTTGELFF. The CDR3 DNA follows: TGCGCCAGCAGCTTGGGACCGCCTGTCACTACCGGGGAGCTGTTTTTT.

In this sample, this clonotype turned up once. This may be a read error, as it is one base from a much larger clone. CDR3 DNA: TGTGCCAGCAGTTTCCAGGGGAATCTGGGGGAAAAACGGTTTTTT. Protein product: CASSFQGNLGEKRFF. The V call is TRBV12-3 or TRBV12-4, the J call TRBJ1-4, with D possibly TRBD1 on 6 matching bases. This CDR3 is built from 15 residues.